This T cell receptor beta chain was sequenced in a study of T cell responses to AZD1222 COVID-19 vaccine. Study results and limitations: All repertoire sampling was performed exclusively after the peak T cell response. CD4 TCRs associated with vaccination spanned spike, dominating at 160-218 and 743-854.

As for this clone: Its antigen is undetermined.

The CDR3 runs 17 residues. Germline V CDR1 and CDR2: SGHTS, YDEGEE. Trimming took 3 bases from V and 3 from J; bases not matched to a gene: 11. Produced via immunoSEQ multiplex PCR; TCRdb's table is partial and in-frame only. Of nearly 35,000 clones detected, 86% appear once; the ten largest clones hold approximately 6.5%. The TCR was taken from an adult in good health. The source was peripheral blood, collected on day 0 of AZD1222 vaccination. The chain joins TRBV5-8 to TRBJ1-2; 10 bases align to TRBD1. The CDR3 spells CASSSRDRGARDYGYTF. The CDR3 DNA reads TGTGCCAGCAGCTCCCGGGACAGGGGCGCCAGGGACTATGGCTACACCTTC.